This T cell receptor (beta chain) came from a study of blood T cell repertoires in COVID-19. Study at large: Researchers got acute and convalescent COVID-19 samples from the United States, Italy and Spain.

V was pared by 3 bases and J by 1 base, with 5 bases of the junction left unmatched. The length of the CDR3 is 15 residues. The germline V gene has CDR1 LGHNA and CDR2 YNFKEQ. The protocol was immunoSEQ multiplex PCR, while the TCRdb copy is restricted to in-frame clones and leaves out a portion. The sample lists about 300,000 clones, approximately 90% occurring once. Individuals drawn from some 25 US areas were roughly 18 to 95 years old. What was sequenced was PBMCs or T cells enriched from blood (not recorded which). This TCR was sampled from a woman in her thirties who had recovered from COVID-19. V usage is TRBV4-2 and J usage is TRBJ1-1; 7 nucleotides line up with TRBD1. The CDR3: CASSHPGQKNTEAFF. The CDR3 DNA reads as TGTGCCAGCAGCCACCCGGGACAGAAGAACACTGAAGCTTTCTTT.